This TCR beta chain was documented in a study of cytomegalovirus exposure and HLA in healthy donors. This CDR3 comprises 13 residues. The germline V gene encodes CDR1 SGHDT and CDR2 YYEEEE. The V gene lost 3 bases and the J gene lost 5 bases, with 11 bases spanning the gap. 60 Vbeta and 13 Jbeta primers were used in PCR. The assay was immunoSEQ multiplex PCR, and TCRdb's table has in-frame clones only and misses some. The table records tens of thousands of clones, approximately 84% of them present only once. The rearrangement joins TRBV5-6 to TRBJ2-5; D call uncertain. Material: PBMCs. This clonotype was sampled from a man between 18 and 29 years old in good health and CMV-seronegative. The CDR3 sequence: CASSYFSRETQYF. The CDR3 region has the DNA TGTGCCAGCAGCTACTTTTCGAGGGAGACCCAGTACTTC.